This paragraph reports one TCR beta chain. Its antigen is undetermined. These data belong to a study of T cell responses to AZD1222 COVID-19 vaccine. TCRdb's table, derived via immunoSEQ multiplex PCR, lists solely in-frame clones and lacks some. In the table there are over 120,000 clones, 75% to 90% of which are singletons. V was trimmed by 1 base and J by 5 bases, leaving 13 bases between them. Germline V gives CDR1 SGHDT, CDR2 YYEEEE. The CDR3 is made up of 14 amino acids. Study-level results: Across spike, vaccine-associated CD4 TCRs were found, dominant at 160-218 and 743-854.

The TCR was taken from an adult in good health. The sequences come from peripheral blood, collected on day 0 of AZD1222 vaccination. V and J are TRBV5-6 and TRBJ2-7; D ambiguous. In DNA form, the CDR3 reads TGTGCCAGCAGCTTGTGGGTCTCGCCCAACGAGCAGTACTTC. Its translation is CASSLWVSPNEQYF.